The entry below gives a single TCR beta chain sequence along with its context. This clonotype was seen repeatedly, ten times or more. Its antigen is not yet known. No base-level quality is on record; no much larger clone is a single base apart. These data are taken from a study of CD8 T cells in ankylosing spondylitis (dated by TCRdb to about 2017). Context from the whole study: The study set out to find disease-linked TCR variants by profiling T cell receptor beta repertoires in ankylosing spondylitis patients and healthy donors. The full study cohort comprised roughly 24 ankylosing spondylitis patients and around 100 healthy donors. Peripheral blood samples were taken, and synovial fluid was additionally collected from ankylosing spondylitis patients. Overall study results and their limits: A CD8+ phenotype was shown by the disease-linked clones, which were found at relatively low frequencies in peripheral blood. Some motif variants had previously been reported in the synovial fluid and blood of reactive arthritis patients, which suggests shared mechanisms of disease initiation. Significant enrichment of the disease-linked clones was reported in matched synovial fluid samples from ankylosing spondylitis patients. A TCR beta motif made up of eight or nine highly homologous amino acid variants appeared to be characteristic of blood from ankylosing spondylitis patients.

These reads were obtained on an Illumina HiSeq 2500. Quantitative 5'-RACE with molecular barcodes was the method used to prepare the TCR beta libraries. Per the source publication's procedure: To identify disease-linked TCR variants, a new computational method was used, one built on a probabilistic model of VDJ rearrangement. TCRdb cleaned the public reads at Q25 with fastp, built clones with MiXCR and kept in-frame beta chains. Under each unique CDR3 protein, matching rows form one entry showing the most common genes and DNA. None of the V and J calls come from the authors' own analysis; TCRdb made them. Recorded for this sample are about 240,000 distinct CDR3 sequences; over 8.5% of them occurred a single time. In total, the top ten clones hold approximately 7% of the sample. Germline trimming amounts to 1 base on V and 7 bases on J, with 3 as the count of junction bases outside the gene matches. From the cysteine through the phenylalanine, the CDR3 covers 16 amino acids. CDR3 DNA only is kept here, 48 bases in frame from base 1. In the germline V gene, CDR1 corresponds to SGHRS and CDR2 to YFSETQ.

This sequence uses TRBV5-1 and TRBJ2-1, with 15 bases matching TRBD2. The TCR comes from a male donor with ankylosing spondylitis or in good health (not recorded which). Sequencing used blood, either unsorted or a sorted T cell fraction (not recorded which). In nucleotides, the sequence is TGCGCCAGCAGCTTGAGGACTAGCGGGGGGGTGAATGAGCAGTTCTTC. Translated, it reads CASSLRTSGGVNEQFF.